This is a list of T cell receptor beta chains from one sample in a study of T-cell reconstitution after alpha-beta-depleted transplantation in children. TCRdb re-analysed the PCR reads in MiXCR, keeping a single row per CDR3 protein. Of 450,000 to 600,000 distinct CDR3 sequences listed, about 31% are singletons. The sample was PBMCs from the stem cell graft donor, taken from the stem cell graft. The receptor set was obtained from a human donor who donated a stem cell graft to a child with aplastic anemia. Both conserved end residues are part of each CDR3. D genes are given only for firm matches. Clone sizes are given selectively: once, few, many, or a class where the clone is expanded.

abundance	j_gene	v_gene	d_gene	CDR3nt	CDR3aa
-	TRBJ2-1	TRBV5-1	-	TGCGCCAGCGGGGGAGCGCTCTCCTACAATGAGCAGTTCTTC	CASGGALSYNEQFF
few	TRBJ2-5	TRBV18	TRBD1	TGTGCCAGCAGCCAGGGACAGCAAGAGACCCAGTACTTC	CASSQGQQETQYF
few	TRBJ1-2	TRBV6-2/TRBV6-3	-	TGTGCCAGCAGTTACGCCCTTCCCTCCTATGGCTACACCTTC	CASSYALPSYGYTF
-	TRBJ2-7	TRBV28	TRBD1	TGTGCCAGCAGTCTGGACAGGGGGGGGGAGCAGTACTTC	CASSLDRGGEQYF
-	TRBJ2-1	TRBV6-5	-	TGTGCCAGCAGGTATCAGGAATCCTACAATGAGCAGTTCTTC	CASRYQESYNEQFF
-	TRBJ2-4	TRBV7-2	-	TGTGCCAGCAGCTCCCAGGGGTTAAACATTCAGTACTTC	CASSSQGLNIQYF
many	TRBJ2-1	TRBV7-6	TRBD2	TGTGCCAGCAGCTTAGAAGGGAGGGCCACCTACAATGAGCAGTTCTTC	CASSLEGRATYNEQFF
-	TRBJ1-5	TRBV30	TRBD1	TGTGCCTGGGGTGTTACGGGACAGGGGTTCCAGCCCCAGCATTTT	CAWGVTGQGFQPQHF
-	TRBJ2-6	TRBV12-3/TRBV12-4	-	TGTGCCAGCAGGTCTCAGGGATCTGGGGCCAACGTCCTGACTTTC	CASRSQGSGANVLTF
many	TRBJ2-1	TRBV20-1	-	TGCAGTGCTAGCCTTCCAGGACTACCAAAAGAGCAGTTCTTC	CSASLPGLPKEQFF
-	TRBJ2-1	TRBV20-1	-	TGCAGTGTAAAACGCAGTTACCCCAATGAGCAGTTCTTC	CSVKRSYPNEQFF
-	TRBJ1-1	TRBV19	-	TGTGCCAGTACGTTAGCAGGGATGAACACTGAAGCTTTCTTT	CASTLAGMNTEAFF
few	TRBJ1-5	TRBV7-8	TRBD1	TGTGCCAGCAGCGGACAGGGCTTCCAGCCCCAGCATTTT	CASSGQGFQPQHF
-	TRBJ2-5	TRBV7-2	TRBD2	TGTGCCAGCAGCTACGGGAGGGCAGGGGAGACCCAGTACTTC	CASSYGRAGETQYF
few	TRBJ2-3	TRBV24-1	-	TGTGCCACCAGTGACCCGGGCGTTAATCCAGGGAGCACAGATACGCAGTATTTT	CATSDPGVNPGSTDTQYF
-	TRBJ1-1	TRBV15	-	TGTGCCACCAGCAGAAAGGGGAAGTTCTCTGAAGCTTTCTTT	CATSRKGKFSEAFF
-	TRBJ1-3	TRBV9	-	TGTGCCAGCGGCCGAGAAGGAGGTGGAAACACCATATATTTT	CASGREGGGNTIYF
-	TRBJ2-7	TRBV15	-	TGTGCCACCAGCAGAATTGGGGGGCGCGACGAGCAGTACTTC	CATSRIGGRDEQYF
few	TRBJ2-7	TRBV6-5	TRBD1	TGTGCCAGCAGTTACTCAGGGGGACCCGGGACAGGGAAAACTTGGTACTTC	CASSYSGGPGTGKTWYF
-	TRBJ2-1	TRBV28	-	TGTGCCAGCAGTGCGGTCTCCTACAATGAGCAGTTCTTC	CASSAVSYNEQFF
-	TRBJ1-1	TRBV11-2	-	TGTGCCAGCAGCTTAGATCCAGCCCCGAACACTGAAGCTTTCTTT	CASSLDPAPNTEAFF
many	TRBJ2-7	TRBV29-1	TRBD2	TGCAGCGTAAGGACTAGCGGGGAGCAGTACTTC	CSVRTSGEQYF
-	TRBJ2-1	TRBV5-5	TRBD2	TGTGCCAGCAGAGGGAGCGGGAGGGCCCTTGATGAGCAGTTCTTC	CASRGSGRALDEQFF
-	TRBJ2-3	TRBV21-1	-	TGTGCCAGCAGCGATCGGGGCCCTAGCACAGATACGCAGTATTTT	CASSDRGPSTDTQYF
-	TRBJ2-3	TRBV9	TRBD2	TGTGCCAGCAGCGTAGGACTAGCGGGAGGATCAGATACGCAGTATTTT	CASSVGLAGGSDTQYF
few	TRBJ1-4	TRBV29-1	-	TGCAGCGTTATGGTGCAAACTAATGAAAAACTGTTTTTT	CSVMVQTNEKLFF
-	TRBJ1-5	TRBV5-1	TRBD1	TGCGCCAGCAGCTGGGACAGTGATCAGCCCCAGCATTTT	CASSWDSDQPQHF
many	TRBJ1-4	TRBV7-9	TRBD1	TGTGCCAGCAGCTTAGCGCAAGGGGGCCTCAGAGAAAAACTGTTTTTT	CASSLAQGGLREKLFF
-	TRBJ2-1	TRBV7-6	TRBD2	TGTGCCAGCAGGTCACTTAGCGGGAGCAATGAGCAGTTCTTC	CASRSLSGSNEQFF
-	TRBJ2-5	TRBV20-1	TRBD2	TGCTGTGCTATTTCAGGGATTGGACTAGCGGTACAGGAGACCCAGTACTTC	CCAISGIGLAVQETQYF
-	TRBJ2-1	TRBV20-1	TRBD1	TGCAGTGCTAACCTCCGGGACAGTAACAATGAGCAGTTCTTC	CSANLRDSNNEQFF
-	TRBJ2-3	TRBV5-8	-	TGTGCCAGCAGCTTGGCCGGGACCACTAGCACAGATACGCAGTATTTT	CASSLAGTTSTDTQYF
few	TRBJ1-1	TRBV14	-	TGTGCCAGCAGCCAAGGGTGGGGCATGAACACTGAAGCTTTCTTT	CASSQGWGMNTEAFF
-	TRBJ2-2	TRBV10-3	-	TGTGCCATCAGTGTCGGAACGGAGTGGGCGAACACCGGGGAGCTGTTTTTT	CAISVGTEWANTGELFF
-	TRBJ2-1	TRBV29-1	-	TGCAGCGTTGATGTTAGCGGGAGGAAGGGGACAGGGGAGCAGTTCTTC	CSVDVSGRKGTGEQFF
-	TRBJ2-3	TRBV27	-	TGTGCCAGCAGTTTACTCAACCTGGGCACAGATACGCAGTATTTT	CASSLLNLGTDTQYF
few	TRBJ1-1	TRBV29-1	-	TGCAGCGTTGCCACCACCTACACTGAAGCTTTCTTT	CSVATTYTEAFF
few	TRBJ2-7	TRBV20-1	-	TGCAGTGCTAGAGGTAATCGACCCTCCTCCTACGAGCAGTACTTC	CSARGNRPSSYEQYF
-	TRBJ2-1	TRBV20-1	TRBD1	TGCAGTGCTAGGGAAGGGACAGCCGGCAATGAGCAGTTCTTC	CSAREGTAGNEQFF
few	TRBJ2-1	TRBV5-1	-	TGCGCCAGCAGTTTGGGGGCGGGAGAACCCAATGAGCAGTTCTTC	CASSLGAGEPNEQFF
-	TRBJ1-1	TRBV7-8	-	TGTGCCAGCAGCTTAGGCGACAGGCGGATCTCCACTGAAGCTTTCTTT	CASSLGDRRISTEAFF
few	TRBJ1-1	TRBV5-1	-	TGCGCCAGCAGCACAGAACCTAGGGGCACTGAAGCTTTCTTT	CASSTEPRGTEAFF
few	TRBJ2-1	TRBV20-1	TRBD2	TGCAGTGCAACGGGACTAGCGGGAGTCAATGAGCAGTTCTTC	CSATGLAGVNEQFF
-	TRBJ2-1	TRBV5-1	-	TGCGCCAGCAGCCTACCGACCATAGCGTACTCCTACAATGAGCAGTTCTTC	CASSLPTIAYSYNEQFF
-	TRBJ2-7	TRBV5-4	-	TGTGCCAGCAGCGCGAGGGTTAGATTCGGCCCCTACGAGCAGTACTTC	CASSARVRFGPYEQYF
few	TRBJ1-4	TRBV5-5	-	TGTGCCAGCAGCGGACAGCTCTCCTCAACTAATGAAAAACTGTTTTTT	CASSGQLSSTNEKLFF
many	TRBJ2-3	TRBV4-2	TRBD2	TGTGCCAGCAGCTCCCGACTAGCGGGAGCAACAGATACGCAGTATTTT	CASSSRLAGATDTQYF
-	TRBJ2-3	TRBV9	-	TGTGCCAGCAGCGTAGGAGAGGTAACAGATACGCAGTATTTT	CASSVGEVTDTQYF
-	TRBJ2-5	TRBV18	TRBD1	TGTGCCAGCTCACAGGGAGAGGGGGCCCAAGAGACCCAGTACTTC	CASSQGEGAQETQYF
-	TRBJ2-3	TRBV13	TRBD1	TGTGCCAGCAGCCCCGACCATTCCGGGACAGGGTCTAGCACAGATACGCAGTATTTT	CASSPDHSGTGSSTDTQYF
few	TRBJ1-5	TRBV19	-	TGTGCCGTCTCGAACAGGGAGAGCAATCAGCCCCAGCATTTT	CAVSNRESNQPQHF
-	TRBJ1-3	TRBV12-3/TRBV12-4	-	TGTGCCAGCAGTTTAGGCAGGGCCCCGGGAAACACCATATATTTT	CASSLGRAPGNTIYF
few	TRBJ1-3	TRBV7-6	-	TGTGCCAGCAGGCCGAGTGGCTCTGGAAACACCATATATTTT	CASRPSGSGNTIYF